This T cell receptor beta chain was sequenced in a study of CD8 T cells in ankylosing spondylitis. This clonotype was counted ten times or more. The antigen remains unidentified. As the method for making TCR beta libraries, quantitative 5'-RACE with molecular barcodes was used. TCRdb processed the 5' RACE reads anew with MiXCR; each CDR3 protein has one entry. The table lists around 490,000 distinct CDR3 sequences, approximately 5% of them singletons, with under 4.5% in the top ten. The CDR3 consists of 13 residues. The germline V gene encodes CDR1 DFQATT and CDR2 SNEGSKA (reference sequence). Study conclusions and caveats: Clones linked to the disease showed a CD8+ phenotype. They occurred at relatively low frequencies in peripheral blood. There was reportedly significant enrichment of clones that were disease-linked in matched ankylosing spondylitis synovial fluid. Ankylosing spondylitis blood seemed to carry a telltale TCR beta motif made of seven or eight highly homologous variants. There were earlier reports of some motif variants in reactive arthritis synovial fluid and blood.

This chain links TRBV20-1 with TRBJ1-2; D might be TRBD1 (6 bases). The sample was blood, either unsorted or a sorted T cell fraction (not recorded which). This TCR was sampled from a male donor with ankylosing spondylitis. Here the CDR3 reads CSAGQGQDYGYTF. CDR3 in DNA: TGCAGCGCGGGGCAGGGACAAGACTATGGCTACACCTTC.